This T cell receptor (beta chain) was captured in a study of naive and memory T cell subsets. Whole-study results and caveats: Diversity fell and Gini index rose from naive through CM, EM, EMRA. TCR abundance followed a power law differing between naive and memory subsets. Over 90% of naive TCR sequences appeared only once, unlike memory subsets.

A note on this clonotype: Its antigen remains unidentified.

Four subsets defined by CD45RA and CD27 were sorted after CD3, CD4, CD8 and live/dead staining. An equimolar mix of two oligonucleotides served as the beta constant-region primer for TRBC1 and TRBC2. TCRdb recomputed calls from the UMI-ligation and nested PCR reads with MiXCR, one row per CDR3 protein. The table lists around 160,000 distinct CDR3 sequences, about a sixth of them singletons. Germline loops: CDR1 SGHTA, CDR2 FQGNSA. Trimming cost V 1 base and J 9 bases; bases outside gene matches: 8. The CDR3 sequence is 15 residues long. The genes are TRBV7-2 and TRBJ2-1, with 8 bases aligning to TRBD2. This clonotype was sampled from a human donor in good health. Sequencing was performed on naive CD4+ T cells from blood. CDR3 residues: CASSLEAGVLVEQFF. The DNA for the CDR3 is TGTGCCAGCAGCTTAGAAGCGGGAGTCCTGGTTGAGCAGTTCTTC.